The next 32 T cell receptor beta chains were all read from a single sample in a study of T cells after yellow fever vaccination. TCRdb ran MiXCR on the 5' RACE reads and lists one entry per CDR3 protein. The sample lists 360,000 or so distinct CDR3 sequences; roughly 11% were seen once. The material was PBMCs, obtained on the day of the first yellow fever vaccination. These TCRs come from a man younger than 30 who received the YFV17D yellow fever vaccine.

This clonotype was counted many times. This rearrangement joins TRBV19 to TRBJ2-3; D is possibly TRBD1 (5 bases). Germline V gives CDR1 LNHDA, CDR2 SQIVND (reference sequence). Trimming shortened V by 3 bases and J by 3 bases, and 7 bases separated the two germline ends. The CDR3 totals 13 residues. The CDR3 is CASSMQGTDTQYF. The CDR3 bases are TGTGCCAGTAGTATGCAGGGAACAGATACGCAGTATTTT. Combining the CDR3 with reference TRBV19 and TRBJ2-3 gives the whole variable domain DGGITQSPKYLFRKEGQNVTLSCEQNLNHDAMYWYRQDPGQGLRLIYYSQIVNDFQKGDIAEGYSVSREKKESFPLTVTSAQKNPTAFYLCASSMQGTDTQYFGPGTRLTVL.

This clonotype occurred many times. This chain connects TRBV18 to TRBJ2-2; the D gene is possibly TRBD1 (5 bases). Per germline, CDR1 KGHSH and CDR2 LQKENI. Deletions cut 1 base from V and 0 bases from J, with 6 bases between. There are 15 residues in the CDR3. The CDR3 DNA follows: TGTGCCAGCTCACCACAGGGGACGAACACCGGGGAGCTGTTTTTT. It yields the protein CASSPQGTNTGELFF.

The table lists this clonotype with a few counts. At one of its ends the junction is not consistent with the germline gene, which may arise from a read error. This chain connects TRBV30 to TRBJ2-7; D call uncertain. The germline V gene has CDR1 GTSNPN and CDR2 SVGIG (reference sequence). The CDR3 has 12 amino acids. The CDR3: CAWNTPPAQKRF. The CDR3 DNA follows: TGTGCCTGGAACACGCCGCCGGCCCAAAAAAGGTTC.

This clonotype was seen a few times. CDR3 sequence (DNA): TGTGCCACCGCTATCAGCTCCTATAATTCACCCCTCCACTTT. This translates into CATAISSYNSPLHF. The V call is TRBV7-6, the J call TRBJ1-6, with D uncertain. The CDR3 totals 14 residues. Trimming removed 10 bases at V and 0 bases at J, with 10 bases between. Germline loops: CDR1 SGHVS, CDR2 FNYEAQ.

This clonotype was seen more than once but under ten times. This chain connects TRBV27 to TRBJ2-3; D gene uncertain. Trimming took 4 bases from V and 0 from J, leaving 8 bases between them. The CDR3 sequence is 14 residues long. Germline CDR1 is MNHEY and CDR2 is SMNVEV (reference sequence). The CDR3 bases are TGTGCCAGCAGTTACATGGGTAGCACAGATACGCAGTATTTT. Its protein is CASSYMGSTDTQYF.

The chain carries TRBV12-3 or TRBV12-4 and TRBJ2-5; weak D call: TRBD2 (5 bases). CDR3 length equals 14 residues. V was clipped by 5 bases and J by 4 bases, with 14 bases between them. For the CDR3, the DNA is TGTGCCAGCAGTACCGGTTGGGCGGGAGAGACCCAGTACTTC. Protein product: CASSTGWAGETQYF.

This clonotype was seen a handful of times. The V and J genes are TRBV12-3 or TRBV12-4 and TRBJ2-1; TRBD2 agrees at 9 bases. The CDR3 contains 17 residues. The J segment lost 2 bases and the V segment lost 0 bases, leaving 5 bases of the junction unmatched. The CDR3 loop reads CASSLAQASGAYNEQFF. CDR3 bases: TGTGCCAGCAGTTTAGCGCAGGCTAGCGGGGCCTACAATGAGCAGTTCTTC.

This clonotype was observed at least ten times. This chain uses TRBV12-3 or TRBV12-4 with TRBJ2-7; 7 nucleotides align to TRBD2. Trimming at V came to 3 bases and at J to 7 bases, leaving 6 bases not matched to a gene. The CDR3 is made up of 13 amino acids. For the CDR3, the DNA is TGTGCCAGCAGTTTCCCCTGGGGGGGGGAGCAGTACTTC. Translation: CASSFPWGGEQYF.

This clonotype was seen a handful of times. The DNA of the CDR3 is TGTGCCAGCAGCACAATGGCGTCCAGGGGGACTTCACCCCTCCACTTT. This codes for CASSTMASRGTSPLHF. The chain carries TRBV5-4 and TRBJ1-6; 7 positions agree with TRBD1. The CDR3 is made up of 16 amino acids. CDR1 and CDR2 from the germline V gene are SGHNT and YYREEE (reference sequence). V trimming: 4 bases; J trimming: 9 bases; junction bases outside the gene matches: 13.

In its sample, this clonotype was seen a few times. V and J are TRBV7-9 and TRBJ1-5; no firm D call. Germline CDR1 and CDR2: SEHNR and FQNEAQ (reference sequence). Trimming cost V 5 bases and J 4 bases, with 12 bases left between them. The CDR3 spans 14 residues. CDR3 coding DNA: TGTGCCAGCAGCCCTGGCTGGGCGAATCAGCCCCAGCATTTT. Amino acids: CASSPGWANQPQHF. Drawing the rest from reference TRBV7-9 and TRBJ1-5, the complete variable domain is DTGVSQNPRHKITKRGQNVTFRCDPISEHNRLYWYRQTLGQGPEFLTYFQNEAQLEKSRLLSDRFSAERPKGSFSTLEIQRTEQGDSAMYLCASSPGWANQPQHFGDGTRLSIL.

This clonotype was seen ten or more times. This chain's CDR3 is CASSFLAPYEQYF. The CDR3 nucleotides are TGTGCCAGCAGCTTCCTAGCGCCCTACGAGCAGTACTTC. V and J are TRBV7-9 and TRBJ2-7, with a weak D call TRBD2 (6 bases). CDR3 length: 13 residues. The germline gives CDR1 SEHNR, CDR2 FQNEAQ (reference sequence). Trimming left V 3 bases short and J 2 bases short, with 8 bases between. The full variable domain, with the rest looked up from reference TRBV7-9 and TRBJ2-7, is DTGVSQNPRHKITKRGQNVTFRCDPISEHNRLYWYRQTLGQGPEFLTYFQNEAQLEKSRLLSDRFSAERPKGSFSTLEIQRTEQGDSAMYLCASSFLAPYEQYFGPGTRLTVT.

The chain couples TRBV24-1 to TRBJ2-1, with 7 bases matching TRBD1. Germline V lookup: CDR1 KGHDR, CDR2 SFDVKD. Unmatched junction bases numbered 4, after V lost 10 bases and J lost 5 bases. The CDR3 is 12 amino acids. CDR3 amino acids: CATSDRDNEQFF. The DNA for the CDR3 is TGTGCCACGAGCGACAGGGACAATGAGCAGTTCTTC.

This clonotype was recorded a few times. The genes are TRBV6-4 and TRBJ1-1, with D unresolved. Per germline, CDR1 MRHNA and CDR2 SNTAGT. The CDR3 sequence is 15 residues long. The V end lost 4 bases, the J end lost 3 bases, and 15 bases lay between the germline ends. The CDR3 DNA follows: TGTGCCAGCAGTGTCTTCGCAAGCGGGGACACTGAAGCTTTCTTT. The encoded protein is CASSVFASGDTEAFF.

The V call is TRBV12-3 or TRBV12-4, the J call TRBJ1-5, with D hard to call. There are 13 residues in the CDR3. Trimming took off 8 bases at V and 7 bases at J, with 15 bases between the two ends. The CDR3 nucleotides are TGTGCCAGCCGTGGTCTGGCGGTCCAGCCCCAGCATTTT. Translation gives CASRGLAVQPQHF.

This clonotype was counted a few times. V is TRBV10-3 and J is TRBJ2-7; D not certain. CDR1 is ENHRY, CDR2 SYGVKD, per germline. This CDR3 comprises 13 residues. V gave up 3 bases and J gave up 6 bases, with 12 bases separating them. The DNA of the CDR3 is TGTGCCATCAGTGACAGGAACCCGGGCGAGCAGTACTTC. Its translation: CAISDRNPGEQYF.

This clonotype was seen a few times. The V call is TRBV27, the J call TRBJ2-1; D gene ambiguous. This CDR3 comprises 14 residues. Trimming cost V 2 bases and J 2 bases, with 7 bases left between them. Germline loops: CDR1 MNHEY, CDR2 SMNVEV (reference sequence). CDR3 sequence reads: CASSLNGPYNEQFF. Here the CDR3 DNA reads TGTGCCAGCAGTTTAAACGGGCCCTACAATGAGCAGTTCTTC.

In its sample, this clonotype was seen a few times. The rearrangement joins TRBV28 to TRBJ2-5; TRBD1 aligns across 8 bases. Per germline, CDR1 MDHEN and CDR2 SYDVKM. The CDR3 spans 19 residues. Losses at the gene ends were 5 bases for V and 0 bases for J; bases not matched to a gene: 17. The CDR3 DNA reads TGTGCCAGCAGTCCGCGTCGGACAGGGAAAGGGAGGTACCAAGAGACCCAGTACTTC. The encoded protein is CASSPRRTGKGRYQETQYF.

The CDR3 spells CSARDGGEGKLFF. CDR3 DNA sequence: TGCAGTGCTAGAGATGGCGGGGAGGGCAAACTGTTTTTT. This chain uses TRBV20-1 with TRBJ1-4; no clear D. The germline V gene has CDR1 DFQATT and CDR2 SNEGSKA (reference sequence). There are 13 residues in the CDR3. Trimming took off 0 bases at V and 11 bases at J, with 13 bases between the two ends.

The CDR3 DNA reads TGTGCCAGCAGCTCCGGCCCCCGGGCCCAGCATTTT. Its translation: CASSSGPRAQHF. The V call is TRBV7-2, the J call TRBJ1-5; no reliable D call. CDR3 length: 12 amino acids. Germline V gene sequence: CDR1 SGHTA, CDR2 FQGNSA. Deletions cut 4 bases from V and 11 bases from J, with 12 bases between.

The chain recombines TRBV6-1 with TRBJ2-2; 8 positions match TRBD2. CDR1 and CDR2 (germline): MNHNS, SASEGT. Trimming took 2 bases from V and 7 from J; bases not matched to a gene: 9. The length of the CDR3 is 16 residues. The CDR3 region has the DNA TGTGCCAGCAGTGAATTCGGGGGGGGCTCCGTCGGGGAGCTGTTTTTT. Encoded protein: CASSEFGGGSVGELFF.

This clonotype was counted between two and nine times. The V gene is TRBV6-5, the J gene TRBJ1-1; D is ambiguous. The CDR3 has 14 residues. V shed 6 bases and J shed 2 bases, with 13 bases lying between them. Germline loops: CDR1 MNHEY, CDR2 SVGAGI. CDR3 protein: CASRSGPRNTEAFF. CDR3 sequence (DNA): TGTGCCAGCAGATCCGGGCCGAGAAACACTGAAGCTTTCTTT.

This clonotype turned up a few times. The CDR3 protein is CASKLGDLTDTQYF. The CDR3 bases are TGTGCCAGTAAACTCGGAGATCTCACAGATACGCAGTATTTT. The rearrangement uses TRBV19 and TRBJ2-3; D is undetermined. The CDR3 consists of 14 residues. Germline CDR1 and CDR2: LNHDA and SQIVND (reference sequence). Trimming left V 7 bases short and J 2 bases short, with 13 bases between.

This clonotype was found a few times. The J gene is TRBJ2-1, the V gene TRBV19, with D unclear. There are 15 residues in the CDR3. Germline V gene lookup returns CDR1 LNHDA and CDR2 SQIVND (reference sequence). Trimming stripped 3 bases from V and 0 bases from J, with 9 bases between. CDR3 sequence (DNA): TGTGCCAGTAGTATGACCCTAAGCTCCTACAATGAGCAGTTCTTC. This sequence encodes CASSMTLSSYNEQFF.

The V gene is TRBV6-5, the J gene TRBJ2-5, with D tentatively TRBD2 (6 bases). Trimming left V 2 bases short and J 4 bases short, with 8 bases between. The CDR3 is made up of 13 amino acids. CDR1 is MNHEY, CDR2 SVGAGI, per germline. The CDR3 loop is CASSYPGVETQYF. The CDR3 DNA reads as TGTGCCAGCAGTTACCCGGGGGTAGAGACCCAGTACTTC.

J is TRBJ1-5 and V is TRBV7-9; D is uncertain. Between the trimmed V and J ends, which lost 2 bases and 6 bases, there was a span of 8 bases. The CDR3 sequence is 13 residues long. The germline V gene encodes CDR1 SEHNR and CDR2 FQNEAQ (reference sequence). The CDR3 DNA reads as TGTGCCAGCAGCTTACTGGAGGGTCAGCCCCAGCATTTT. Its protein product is CASSLLEGQPQHF.

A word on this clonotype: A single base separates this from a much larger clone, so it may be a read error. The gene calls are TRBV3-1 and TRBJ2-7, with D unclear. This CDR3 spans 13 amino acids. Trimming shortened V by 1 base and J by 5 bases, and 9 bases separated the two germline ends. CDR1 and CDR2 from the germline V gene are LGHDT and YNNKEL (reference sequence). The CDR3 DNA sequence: TGTGCCAGCAGCCAAGTCTACGCTAACGAGCAGTACTTC. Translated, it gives CASSQVYANEQYF.

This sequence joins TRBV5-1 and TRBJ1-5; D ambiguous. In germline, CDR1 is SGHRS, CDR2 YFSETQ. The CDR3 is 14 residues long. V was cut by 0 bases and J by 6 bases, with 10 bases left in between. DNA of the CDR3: TGCGCCAGCAGCTTGGCCGAGGGTGGTCAGCCCCAGCATTTT. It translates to CASSLAEGGQPQHF.

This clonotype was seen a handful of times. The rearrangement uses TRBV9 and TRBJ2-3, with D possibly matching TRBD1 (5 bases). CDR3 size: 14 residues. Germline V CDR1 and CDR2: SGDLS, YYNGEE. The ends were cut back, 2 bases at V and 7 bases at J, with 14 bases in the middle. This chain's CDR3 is CASSVQGLANTQYF. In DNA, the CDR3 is TGTGCCAGCAGCGTCCAGGGTCTGGCAAATACGCAGTATTTT. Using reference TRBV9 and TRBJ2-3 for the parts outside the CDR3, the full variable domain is DSGVTQTPKHLITATGQRVTLRCSPRSGDLSVYWYQQSLDQGLQFLIQYYNGEERAKGNILERFSAQQFPDLHSELNLSSLELGDSALYFCASSVQGLANTQYFGPGTRLTVL.

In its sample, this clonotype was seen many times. In DNA form, the CDR3 reads TGCGCCAGCACCTCCTTGACAGGGGGGGTCACTGAAGCTTTCTTT. Amino acids: CASTSLTGGVTEAFF. The rearrangement joins TRBV5-1 to TRBJ1-1, with TRBD1 matching 9 bases. J gave up 4 bases and V 6 bases, and 10 bases lay outside the gene matches. This CDR3 region has 15 residues. CDR1 SGHRS and CDR2 YFSETQ come from the germline V gene.

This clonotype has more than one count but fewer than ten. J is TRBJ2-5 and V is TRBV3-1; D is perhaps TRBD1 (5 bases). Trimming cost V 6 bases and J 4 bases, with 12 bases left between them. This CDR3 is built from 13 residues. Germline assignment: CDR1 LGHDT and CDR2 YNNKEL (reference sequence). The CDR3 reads CASSDSGRETQYF. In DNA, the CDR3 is TGTGCCAGCAGTGACAGTGGTCGAGAGACCCAGTACTTC.

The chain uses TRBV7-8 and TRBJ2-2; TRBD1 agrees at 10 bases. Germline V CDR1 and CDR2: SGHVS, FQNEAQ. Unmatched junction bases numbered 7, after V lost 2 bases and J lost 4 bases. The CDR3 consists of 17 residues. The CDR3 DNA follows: TGTGCCAGCAGCTTATCGACAGGGGGCTTTAGCACCGGGGAGCTGTTTTTT. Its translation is CASSLSTGGFSTGELFF.

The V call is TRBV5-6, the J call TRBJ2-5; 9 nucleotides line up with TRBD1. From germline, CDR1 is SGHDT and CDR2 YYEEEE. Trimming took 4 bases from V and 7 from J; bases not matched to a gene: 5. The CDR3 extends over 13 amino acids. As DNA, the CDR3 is TGTGCCAGCAGCGGGGGACAGGGCGGGACCCAGTACTTC. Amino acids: CASSGGQGGTQYF. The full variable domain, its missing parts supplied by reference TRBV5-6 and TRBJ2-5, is DAGVTQSPTHLIKTRGQQVTLRCSPKSGHDTVSWYQQALGQGPQFIFQYYEEEERQRGNFPDRFSGHQFPNYSSELNVNALLLGDSALYLCASSGGQGGTQYFGPGTRLLVL.